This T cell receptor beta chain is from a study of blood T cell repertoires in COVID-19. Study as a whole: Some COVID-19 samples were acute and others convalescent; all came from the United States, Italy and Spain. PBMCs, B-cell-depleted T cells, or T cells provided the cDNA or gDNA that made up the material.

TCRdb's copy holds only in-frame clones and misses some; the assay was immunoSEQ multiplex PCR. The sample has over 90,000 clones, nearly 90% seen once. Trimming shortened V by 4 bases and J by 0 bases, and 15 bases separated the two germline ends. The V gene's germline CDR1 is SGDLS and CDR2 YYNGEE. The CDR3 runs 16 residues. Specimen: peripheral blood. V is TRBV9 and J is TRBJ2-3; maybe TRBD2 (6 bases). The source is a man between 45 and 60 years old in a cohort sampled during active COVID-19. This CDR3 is CASSTEAGASTDTQYF. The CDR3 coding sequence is TGTGCCAGCAGCACCGAAGCGGGTGCTAGCACAGATACGCAGTATTTT.